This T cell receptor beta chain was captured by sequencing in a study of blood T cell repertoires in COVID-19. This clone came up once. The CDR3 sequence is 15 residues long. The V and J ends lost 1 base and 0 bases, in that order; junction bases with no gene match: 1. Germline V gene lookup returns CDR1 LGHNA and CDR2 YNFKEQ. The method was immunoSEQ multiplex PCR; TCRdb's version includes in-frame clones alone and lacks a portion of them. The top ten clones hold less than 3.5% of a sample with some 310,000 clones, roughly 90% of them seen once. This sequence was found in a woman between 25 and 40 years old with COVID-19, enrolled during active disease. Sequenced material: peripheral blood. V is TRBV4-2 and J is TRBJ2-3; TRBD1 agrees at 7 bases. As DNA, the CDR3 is TGTGCCAGCAGCCAAGGACAGGGAAGCACAGATACGCAGTATTTT. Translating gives CASSQGQGSTDTQYF.